These 3 T cell receptor beta chains were all obtained from the same sample, sequenced in a study of T cell repertoires in aging, cancer and after chemotherapy. TCR beta rearrangements were amplified from peripheral blood genomic DNA. TRB rearrangements spanning V, D and J were amplified using mixed TRB-A/B primers. MiXCR, applied by TCRdb to the multiplex PCR reads, yields one record per CDR3 protein. The sample yields thousands of distinct CDR3 sequences, under 40% seen once. Source material: blood. These receptors came from a human donor in good health.

Points on this clonotype: One end of the junction varies from germline; a read error may be responsible. The V call is TRBV7-2, the J call TRBJ2-5; a weak D match, TRBD2 (5 bases). In germline, CDR1 is SGHTA, CDR2 FQGNSA. This CDR3 has 11 residues. The DNA of the CDR3 is TGTGCCAGCAGCTTAAATCTAGCAGGAGGCTTC. It translates to CASSLNLAGGF.

This clonotype was counted only a few times. CDR3 in amino acids: CASGTRVEKLFF. In DNA, the CDR3 is TGTGCGTCCGGGACGCGGGTTGAAAAACTGTTTTTT. This chain uses TRBV30 with TRBJ1-4; tentatively, D is TRBD1 (5 bases). Germline loops: CDR1 GTSNPN, CDR2 SVGIG (reference sequence). This CDR3 comprises 12 residues. Drawing the rest from reference TRBV30 and TRBJ1-4, the complete variable domain is SQTIHQWPATLVQPVGSPLSLECTVEGTSNPNLYWYRQAAGRGLQLLFYSVGIGQISSEVPQNLSASRPQDRQFILSSKKLLLSDSGFYLCASGTRVEKLFFGSGTQLSVL.

This clonotype rates as medium-sized (0.01 to 0.1%). The V and J genes are TRBV6-5 and TRBJ2-5; tentatively, D is TRBD2 (6 bases). The CDR3 is made up of 12 amino acids. Between the trimmed V and J ends, which lost 6 bases and 5 bases, there was a span of 10 bases. Germline V gene lookup returns CDR1 MNHEY and CDR2 SVGAGI. The CDR3 spells CASRGGRETQYF. CDR3 nucleotide sequence: TGTGCCAGCAGGGGGGGTAGGGAGACCCAGTACTTC.